These 9 T cell receptor beta chains came from one sample sequenced in a study of blood T cells in healthy people across ages. A second PCR of roughly 7 to 11 cycles used a sample-barcoded 5' primer and a J-beta primer mix. TCRdb re-derived calls from the 5' RACE reads in MiXCR, one entry per CDR3 protein. This repertoire shows approximately 1.5 million distinct CDR3 sequences, 42% found once; its top ten account for 4%. What was sequenced was blood. The source is a woman younger than 30 in good health.

V and J are TRBV7-6 and TRBJ2-1, with D perhaps TRBD2 (5 bases). This CDR3 is built from 15 residues. V was cut by 2 bases and J by 4 bases, with 12 bases left in between. From germline, CDR1 is SGHVS and CDR2 FNYEAQ. As DNA, the CDR3 is TGTGCCAGCAGCTTAACCGCGGGCCCGTACAATGAGCAGTTCTTC. Translation gives CASSLTAGPYNEQFF.

This clonotype was picked up a small number of times. The chain is built from TRBV30 and TRBJ1-2; TRBD1 matches 7 bases. J lost 3 bases, V lost 2 bases, and 3 bases had no gene match. Germline loops: CDR1 GTSNPN, CDR2 SVGIG (reference sequence). CDR3 length equals 13 residues. The CDR3 bases are TGTGCCTGGAGTCCTACAGGGGACTATGGCTACACCTTC. Its protein product is CAWSPTGDYGYTF.

This sequence joins TRBV27 and TRBJ1-1; the D is unclear. Between the trimmed V and J ends, which lost 5 bases and 5 bases, there was a span of 15 bases. The CDR3 totals 14 residues. The V gene's germline CDR1 is MNHEY and CDR2 SMNVEV (reference sequence). CDR3 in amino acids: CASSPRVLPTEAFF. CDR3 coding DNA: TGTGCCAGCAGTCCGAGAGTTCTACCGACTGAAGCTTTCTTT.

This clonotype has only a few counts. The chain employs TRBV5-1 and TRBJ2-5; no clear D. The CDR3 totals 17 residues. Trimming removed 4 bases at V and 2 bases at J, with 21 bases between. Germline V gene data show CDR1 as SGHRS and CDR2 as YFSETQ. The CDR3 region is CASSPTKNRFHQETQYF. The CDR3 nucleotides are TGCGCCAGCAGCCCCACGAAAAACCGATTCCATCAAGAGACCCAGTACTTC.

The J gene is TRBJ2-1, the V gene TRBV20-1; TRBD2 might be the D (6 bases). CDR3 length: 15 residues. CDR1 is DFQATT and CDR2 is SNEGSKA in the germline V gene (reference sequence). Trimming pared 5 bases from V and 0 bases from J, leaving 14 bases between. CDR3 region: CSADPRTISYNEQFF. Written as DNA, the CDR3 is TGCAGTGCTGACCCACGGACTATCTCCTACAATGAGCAGTTCTTC.

The chain has TRBV20-1 and TRBJ1-1; D gene ambiguous. The germline CDR1 and CDR2 sequences are DFQATT and SNEGSKA (reference sequence). This CDR3 is built from 14 residues. Trimming stripped 6 bases from V and 0 bases from J, with 14 bases between. The CDR3 DNA reads as TGCAGTGCCTCAATTGGGGAGGTGAACACTGAAGCTTTCTTT. Its protein product is CSASIGEVNTEAFF.

For the CDR3, the DNA is TGTGCCAGCAGCTTAGCGGGGGGGAAAAACGGGAGGGCCGGAAACAATGAGCAGTTCTTC. Its protein is CASSLAGGKNGRAGNNEQFF. V usage is TRBV11-3 and J usage is TRBJ2-1; 8 bases fit TRBD2. The CDR3 is 20 residues long. Unmatched junction bases numbered 19, after V lost 1 base and J lost 5 bases. The germline CDR1 and CDR2 sequences are SGHNT and YENEEA.

The chain is built from TRBV29-1 and TRBJ1-1; D not certain. CDR1 SQVTM and CDR2 ANQGSEA come from the germline V gene. CDR3 length equals 12 residues. V was pared by 7 bases and J by 3 bases, with 12 bases between. This chain's CDR3 is CSAKPSDTEAFF. The CDR3 DNA sequence: TGCAGCGCCAAGCCGAGTGACACTGAAGCTTTCTTT.

The V and J genes are TRBV7-2 and TRBJ2-7, with D unclear. Trimming removed 1 base at V and 7 bases at J, with 14 bases between. CDR1 and CDR2 (germline): SGHTA, FQGNSA. The length of the CDR3 is 14 residues. The CDR3 loop reads CASSLDFGAKEQYF. The CDR3, as DNA: TGTGCCAGCAGCTTAGATTTTGGAGCCAAGGAGCAGTACTTC.